The 15 T cell receptor beta chains reported below all come from one sample, sequenced in a study of shared clonotypes between healthy human individuals. Profiling relied on immunoSEQ multiplex PCR, and the TCRdb table lists in-frame clones only, not all of them. The data show about 1.1 million clones, approximately 80% seen once. What was sequenced was memory CD4+ T cells from PBMCs. Noted subset: CD45RA-negative fraction. These receptors all stem from a man aged 18 to 29 in good health. Some clones in this sample may be carry-over from other donors' samples.

The chain links TRBV19 to TRBJ1-2; D is unresolved. CDR3 length: 15 residues. With 7 bases removed from V and 4 bases from J, the gap between germline ends came to 19 bases. Germline-derived CDR1 and CDR2 are LNHDA and SQIVND (reference sequence). CDR3 nucleotide sequence: TGTGCCAGTACTGAGTTTTGGCAGGCGGTCTATGGCTACACCTTC. Residues: CASTEFWQAVYGYTF.

The chain is built from TRBV4-3 and TRBJ2-5; 7 bases line up with TRBD2. The CDR3 contains 15 residues. J lost 4 bases, V lost 4 bases, and 9 bases had no gene match. Germline CDR1 and CDR2: LGHNA and YSLEER. The CDR3 DNA reads TGCGCCAGCAGCCCTGGGGGAGGGAGGGGAGAGACCCAGTACTTC. Residues: CASSPGGGRGETQYF.

This chain connects TRBV29-1 to TRBJ2-7; 9 bases line up with TRBD2. V lost 7 bases to trimming and J lost 5 bases; unmatched junction nucleotides: 3. CDR3 length equals 11 residues. The germline CDR1 and CDR2 sequences are SQVTM and ANQGSEA. The CDR3 reads CSAGGGDEQYF. The CDR3 bases are TGCAGCGCCGGCGGGGGGGACGAGCAGTACTTC.

The chain couples TRBV4-2 to TRBJ2-1; a weak D match, TRBD2 (5 bases). The V end was cut by 0 bases, the J end by 9 bases, with 9 bases between. There are 13 residues in the CDR3. Germline V gives CDR1 LGHNA, CDR2 YNFKEQ. The CDR3 DNA reads as TGTGCCAGCAGCCAAGAGTCCGGACTTGAGCAGTTCTTC. This encodes CASSQESGLEQFF.

The chain joins TRBV4-1 to TRBJ2-5; D gene unclear. The CDR3 totals 16 residues. The V end lost 2 bases, the J end lost 3 bases, and 16 bases lay between the germline ends. Germline lookup yields CDR1 MGHRA and CDR2 YSYEKL. The CDR3 coding sequence is TGCGCCAGCAGCCAAAAGGTAACGTTTTCTGAAGAGACCCAGTACTTC. Translation: CASSQKVTFSEETQYF.

The chain carries TRBV7-9 and TRBJ2-7; the match to TRBD1 covers 9 bases. J was trimmed by 6 bases and V by 3 bases; bases with no gene match: 3. The CDR3 consists of 13 residues. CDR1 and CDR2 from the germline V gene are SEHNR and FQNEAQ (reference sequence). The CDR3 here is CASSLGTGSEQYF. CDR3 nucleotide sequence: TGTGCCAGCAGCTTGGGGACAGGGAGCGAGCAGTACTTC. The variable domain in full, with the rest retrieved from reference TRBV7-9 and TRBJ2-7, is DTGVSQNPRHKITKRGQNVTFRCDPISEHNRLYWYRQTLGQGPEFLTYFQNEAQLEKSRLLSDRFSAERPKGSFSTLEIQRTEQGDSAMYLCASSLGTGSEQYFGPGTRLTVT.

This chain uses TRBV7-3 with TRBJ1-2; possible D gene TRBD1, 5 bases. The CDR3 contains 14 residues. Trimming shortened V by 3 bases and J by 3 bases, and 11 bases separated the two germline ends. Germline CDR1 is SGHTA and CDR2 is FQGTGA. CDR3 protein: CASSLSGADYGYTF. In DNA form, the CDR3 reads TGTGCCAGCAGCTTGTCTGGGGCCGACTATGGCTACACCTTC.

The chain combines TRBV6-6 with TRBJ2-1; D remains ambiguous. Per germline, CDR1 MNHNY and CDR2 SVGAGI (reference sequence). The length of the CDR3 is 12 residues. V shed 7 bases and J shed 2 bases, with 6 bases lying between them. The CDR3 reads CASNGAYNEQFF. CDR3 nucleotide sequence: TGTGCCAGCAATGGAGCCTACAATGAGCAGTTCTTC.

This clone has more than one count but fewer than ten. The V call is TRBV19, the J call TRBJ2-2; D gene uncertain. With 7 bases removed from V and 7 bases from J, the gap between germline ends came to 13 bases. The CDR3 contains 13 residues. Germline V gene sequence: CDR1 LNHDA, CDR2 SQIVND (reference sequence). The CDR3 loop is CASTSGRGGELFF. CDR3 coding DNA: TGTGCCAGTACTTCAGGACGCGGCGGGGAGCTGTTTTTT.

The rearrangement uses TRBV19 and TRBJ2-4; no clear D gene. This CDR3 is built from 19 residues. V lost 4 bases, J lost 3 bases, and 25 bases lay in between. Germline V gene lookup returns CDR1 LNHDA and CDR2 SQIVND (reference sequence). In DNA, the CDR3 is TGTGCCAGTAGTACCCGACGCCCTAGGGCATATGTGGGCAAAAACATTCAGTACTTC. It codes for CASSTRRPRAYVGKNIQYF.

The chain couples TRBV19 to TRBJ2-7, with 8 positions matching TRBD2. The germline V gene has CDR1 LNHDA and CDR2 SQIVND (reference sequence). CDR3 length equals 17 residues. The trim removed 2 bases at V and 0 bases at J, leaving 9 bases unmatched. The chain's CDR3 is CASSIPTGGRASYEQYF. The CDR3 DNA is TGTGCCAGTAGTATACCAACGGGGGGGAGGGCCTCCTACGAGCAGTACTTC.

Here the CDR3 reads CASSFREFSYEQYF. CDR3 DNA sequence: TGCGCCAGCAGCTTCAGGGAGTTCTCCTACGAGCAGTACTTC. The chain carries TRBV5-1 and TRBJ2-7; D may match TRBD1 or TRBD2 (5 bases each). The ends were cut back, 2 bases at V and 0 bases at J, with 9 bases in the middle. The CDR3 totals 14 residues. Looked up from germline, CDR1 is SGHRS and CDR2 is YFSETQ.

This rearrangement joins TRBV19 to TRBJ1-5; D gene ambiguous. From germline, CDR1 is LNHDA and CDR2 SQIVND (reference sequence). V was pared by 2 bases and J by 6 bases, with 14 bases between. The CDR3 spans 15 residues. DNA for the CDR3: TGTGCCAGTAGTATATTGGGAGAAGGTAGTCAGCCCCAGCATTTT. Protein product: CASSILGEGSQPQHF.

This clone was found a few times. The chain links TRBV6-5 to TRBJ1-5; D is uncertain. This CDR3 spans 9 amino acids. Trimming took 2 bases from V and 15 from J, leaving 5 bases between them. Germline V lookup: CDR1 MNHEY, CDR2 SVGAGI. DNA of the CDR3: TGTGCCAGCAGTTACGTGTGGCATTTT. Amino acid sequence: CASSYVWHF.

The V and J genes are TRBV7-9 and TRBJ2-3; the match to TRBD2 covers 8 bases. This CDR3 spans 15 amino acids. V trimming: 8 bases; J trimming: 3 bases; junction bases outside the gene matches: 10. Germline CDR1 and CDR2: SEHNR and FQNEAQ (reference sequence). The CDR3 sequence: CASFLGSGATDTQYF. CDR3 DNA: TGTGCCAGCTTCTTGGGTAGCGGGGCTACAGATACGCAGTATTTT.